This TCR beta chain was observed in a study of blood T cell repertoires in COVID-19. TCRdb's copy holds only in-frame clones and misses some; the assay was immunoSEQ multiplex PCR. Of under 350,000 clones in the sample, 80% to 90% are singletons; the top ten hold roughly 9.4%. Germline V gives CDR1 LNHDA, CDR2 SQIVND (reference sequence). The V gene lost 5 bases and the J gene lost 9 bases, with 14 bases spanning the gap. The CDR3 sequence is 13 residues long. The J gene is TRBJ2-4, the V gene TRBV19; D gene ambiguous. The material sequenced was peripheral blood. The sequence was obtained from a woman between 50 and 59 years old who had recovered from COVID-19. CDR3 sequence reads: CASSLELGVIQYF. DNA for the CDR3: TGTGCCAGTAGTCTCGAGTTAGGAGTCATTCAGTACTTC.